The sequence of this T cell receptor beta chain was determined in a study of Graves' ophthalmopathy and Graves' hyperthyroidism (dated by TCRdb to the late 2010s). In the study overall: Peripheral blood samples were taken at the time of initial diagnosis, before any treatment was given. The study used signatures of the TCR beta repertoire to tell Graves' ophthalmopathy apart from Graves' hyperthyroidism and to predict which patients would progress to ophthalmopathy. In total, approximately 140 blood samples were TCR-sequenced: under 45 ophthalmopathy, some 80 hyperthyroidism and some 17 hyperthyroidism-to-ophthalmopathy patients. To explore V-J signatures that distinguish ophthalmopathy from hyperthyroidism, a discovery set of 95 to 100 patients was enrolled, made up of roughly 41 with ophthalmopathy and roughly 57 with stable hyperthyroidism. The independent validation cohort included 18 to 20 hyperthyroidism patients plus 17 patients who later progressed from hyperthyroidism to ophthalmopathy. In roughly 6 hyperthyroidism patients, T-cell repertoires of thyroid tissue and blood were compared. After sampling, hyperthyroidism patients received methimazole starting at 30 mg daily, and ophthalmopathy patients received high-dose intravenous methylprednisolone.

For repertoire sequencing, TCR beta CDR3 regions were amplified from RNA transcripts. The first round was an RT-PCR using HTBI primers with the Qiagen OneStep RT-PCR kit, and this first round was followed by a second-round multiplex PCR, then size selection and purification. Sequencing of the libraries was carried out on an Illumina HiSeq2000 in paired-end mode with 100 bp reads. The source study handled its data this way. SOAPnuke was used to process the reads, removing any read that contained adapters or uncalled bases, had a mean Phred below 15, or lacked an exact match to the constant primer or identifier. High-quality paired reads were merged with COPE v1.2.5. Each unique nucleotide sequence was defined as a clonotype, and clonotypes were aligned to IMGT TRB V, D and J references with MiTCR v1.1. The analysis was limited to V-J combinations with a frequency above 0.0001, which together covered around 99% of the repertoires. A TCR clonal expansion and chaos score per V-J combination was defined as the ratio of F50 clonal expansion to chaos observed in the TCRdist matrix. Features were reduced by Welch's t-statistics and random forest to approximately 12 V-J combinations, which fed a naive Bayes classifier. Thyroid-blood repertoire similarity was quantified with the Morisita-Horn index. The public reads were reanalyzed by TCRdb: fastp trimming at Q25, MiXCR alignment, in-frame beta chains only. Rows matching on CDR3 protein sequence are summarized as one entry with the most common DNA and genes. None of the V and J calls come from the authors' own analysis; TCRdb made them. The sample includes roughly 400,000 distinct CDR3 sequences, with approximately 17% observed a single time. The top ten clonotypes cover 2% to 3% of the sample.

This clonotype was seen repeatedly, ten times or more. No cognate antigen has been identified for it. One base away there is no much larger clone; base qualities are not given. Hyperthyroidism was defined as stable when no progression to ophthalmopathy occurred within 18 months of follow-up. Hyperthyroidism patients were newly diagnosed, were aged 18 to 65 years, and had a disease duration under 2 months. Patients with other autoimmune diseases, uncontrolled infections, pregnancy or lactation were excluded. Diagnosis relied on clinical symptoms, serum thyroxine, TRAb, thyroid ultrasound and orbital computed tomography. Ficoll-Paque density gradient centrifugation was used to isolate PBMCs from 9.5 to 10 ml of fresh peripheral blood. Total RNA was extracted with Trizol reagent and quality-checked on an Agilent 2100 Bioanalyzer. The germline V gene (reference sequence) sets CDR1 to DFQATT and CDR2 to SNEGSKA. Trimming removed 1 base from V and 3 bases from J, leaving 13 bases between the germline ends. The CDR3 measures 14 amino acids from cysteine to phenylalanine. Of all the DNA, just the CDR3 is kept, 42 bases in frame from base 1.

What the work shows at the level of the full study, not this receptor alone: In validation, the model predicted ophthalmopathy progression with 70.59% sensitivity and around 72% specificity; some 13 predicted patients were CT-confirmed with GO in a median of approximately 6.5 months. Ophthalmopathy was separated from stable hyperthyroidism by the 13-signature model with about 85% sensitivity and around 81% specificity in cross-validation and with 80%/75% in the test set. Among expanded thyroid clonotypes with frequency above 0.001, most also showed up in blood, which suggests that blood repertoires may reflect the thyroid immune response. Sample size was not predetermined statistically, and investigators were not blinded to group allocation.

Sequencing used peripheral blood. The chain uses TRBV20-1 and TRBJ2-7; TRBD2 is a weak D gene call, 6 bases matching. The clonotype originates from an adult woman with stable Graves' hyperthyroidism. This receptor carries the CDR3 CSARALAFNYEQYF. The DNA is as follows: TGCAGTGCTAGAGCCCTAGCGTTTAACTACGAGCAGTACTTC.